A selection of T cell receptor beta chains follows, all from one sample in a study of shared clonotypes between healthy human individuals. The table came from immunoSEQ multiplex PCR; TCRdb's copy has only in-frame clones and leaves some out. Among approximately 1,500,000 clones listed, roughly 96% were seen once. The sample taken for sequencing was naive CD4+ T cells sorted from blood. These receptor sequences come from a man between 25 and 39 years old in good health. CDR3s include the opening cysteine and the closing phenylalanine or tryptophan. D genes are given only for firm matches. Clone size is not always given. Where it is, it says once, few, many or a class for expanded clones.

j_gene	abundance	v_gene	d_gene	len	CDR3aa	CDR3nt
TRBJ2-7	once	TRBV9	TRBD1	14	CASSARDSYYEQYF	TGTGCCAGCAGCGCCCGGGACAGCTACTACGAGCAGTACTTC
TRBJ1-3	once	TRBV27	NA	13	CASVLLSGNTIYF	TGTGCCAGCGTTCTTCTCTCTGGAAACACCATATATTTT
TRBJ2-2	NA	TRBV15	TRBD1	16	CATSRRGQGFTGELFF	TGTGCCACCAGCAGGAGGGGACAGGGGTTTACCGGGGAGCTGTTTTTT
TRBJ2-1	NA	TRBV19	NA	16	CASEREYGRSYNEQFF	TGTGCCAGTGAGAGAGAGTACGGCCGCTCCTACAATGAGCAGTTCTTC
TRBJ2-7	NA	TRBV5-1	NA	13	CASSFDGSYEQYF	TGCGCCAGCAGCTTCGACGGCTCCTACGAGCAGTACTTC
TRBJ2-3	once	TRBV14	NA	17	CASSHVLDPHRTDTQYF	TGTGCCAGCAGCCACGTGCTGGACCCGCACCGCACAGATACGCAGTATTTT
TRBJ1-4	once	TRBV19	TRBD1	14	CASSVGQGARKLFF	TGTGCCAGTAGTGTGGGACAGGGGGCGAGAAAACTGTTTTTT
TRBJ2-1	once	TRBV7-9	NA	14	CASSLDISGNEQFF	TGTGCCAGCAGCTTAGATATTTCGGGGAATGAGCAGTTCTTC
TRBJ2-2	NA	TRBV18	TRBD1	17	CASSPLPRGRNTGELFF	TGTGCCAGCTCACCACTTCCCAGGGGGCGTAACACCGGGGAGCTGTTTTTT
TRBJ1-2	NA	TRBV5-4	TRBD1	18	CASSLIGRGPSTSYGYTF	TGTGCCAGCAGCCTGATTGGGAGGGGGCCCTCAACTTCTTATGGCTACACCTTC
TRBJ2-5	NA	TRBV27	NA	13	CASSKLPGETQYF	TGTGCCAGCAGTAAATTGCCGGGGGAGACCCAGTACTTC
TRBJ1-1	NA	TRBV10-2	TRBD1	15	CASSVDRVVLAEAFF	TGCGCCAGCAGCGTCGACAGGGTGGTTCTCGCTGAAGCTTTCTTT
TRBJ2-1	once	TRBV5-4	NA	14	CASSLGQTGREQFF	TGTGCCAGCAGCTTGGGCCAGACAGGGAGGGAGCAGTTCTTC
TRBJ1-2	NA	TRBV28	NA	18	CASSLPHYRDRMNYGYTF	TGTGCCAGCAGTTTACCTCACTATAGGGACCGAATGAACTATGGCTACACCTTC
TRBJ1-4	NA	TRBV18	NA	13	CASSPLAWEKLFF	TGTGCCAGCTCACCTCTAGCGTGGGAAAAACTGTTTTTT
TRBJ2-7	NA	TRBV28	NA	15	CASSPRGRASYEQYF	TGTGCCAGCTCACCGCGCGGCAGGGCCTCCTACGAGCAGTACTTC
TRBJ2-7	NA	TRBV7-2	NA	14	CASSRPGLPYEQYF	TGTGCCAGCAGCAGACCGGGACTTCCCTACGAGCAGTACTTC
TRBJ2-5	NA	TRBV9	TRBD2	14	CASSVVGTSEVQYF	TGTGCCAGCAGCGTAGTGGGGACTAGTGAGGTTCAGTACTTC
TRBJ2-1	NA	TRBV28	NA	14	CASSSGLGINEQFF	TGTGCCAGCAGTTCGGGACTTGGGATAAATGAGCAGTTCTTC
TRBJ2-7	NA	TRBV18	NA	15	CASSPPSQGVYEQYF	TGTGCCAGCTCACCACCGTCACAGGGAGTCTACGAGCAGTACTTC
TRBJ1-2	NA	TRBV9	NA	13	CASSERAADGYTF	TGTGCCAGCAGCGAGCGGGCGGCCGATGGCTACACCTTC
TRBJ2-1	NA	TRBV6-1	NA	13	CASSEAHLLVWFF	TGTGCCAGCAGTGAAGCCCACCTACTAGTATGGTTCTTC
TRBJ2-2	NA	TRBV7-8	NA	13	CASSQAYNGELFF	TGTGCCAGCAGCCAAGCGTATAACGGGGAGCTGTTTTTT
TRBJ1-2	NA	TRBV28	TRBD1	15	CASSLLGQGVYGYTF	TGTGCCAGCAGTTTGTTAGGACAGGGAGTTTATGGCTACACCTTC
TRBJ2-5	NA	TRBV5-1	NA	14	CASSLKAAQETQYF	TGCGCCAGCAGCTTGAAGGCAGCCCAAGAGACCCAGTACTTC
TRBJ2-1	NA	TRBV7-9	TRBD1	16	CASSLGRTGDYNEQFF	TGTGCCAGCAGCTTAGGTCGGACAGGGGACTACAATGAGCAGTTCTTC
TRBJ2-7	NA	TRBV28	TRBD2	14	CASSVAGGSYEQYF	TGTGCCAGCAGTGTAGCGGGAGGTTCCTACGAGCAGTACTTC
TRBJ1-1	NA	TRBV6-5	NA	14	CASRAQGWNTEAFF	TGTGCCAGCAGAGCGCAGGGTTGGAACACTGAAGCTTTCTTT
TRBJ2-4	once	TRBV11-2	TRBD2	18	CASSLDLGGLGAKNIQYF	TGTGCCAGCAGCTTAGATCTCGGGGGGTTAGGGGCCAAAAACATTCAGTACTTC
TRBJ2-7	NA	TRBV28	TRBD1	15	CASSSGTGGSYEQYF	TGTGCCAGCAGTTCCGGGACAGGGGGCAGCTACGAGCAGTACTTC
TRBJ2-2	once	TRBV4-2	NA	16	CASSQDGGRNTGELFF	TGTGCCAGCAGCCAAGATGGGGGAAGGAACACCGGGGAGCTGTTTTTT
TRBJ2-1	NA	TRBV6-4	TRBD2	16	CASSDSASGGYNEQFF	TGTGCCAGCAGCGATAGCGCTAGCGGGGGCTACAATGAGCAGTTCTTC
TRBJ2-1	NA	TRBV7-6	NA	19	CASTPWVGTRPSSYNEQFF	TGTGCCAGCACCCCTTGGGTGGGGACAAGACCGAGCTCCTACAATGAGCAGTTCTTC
TRBJ1-1	NA	TRBV5-1	TRBD1	14	CASSPGQADTEAFF	TGCGCCAGCAGCCCGGGACAGGCAGACACTGAAGCTTTCTTT
TRBJ2-7	once	TRBV27	TRBD2	14	CASSLGREIYEQYF	TGTGCCAGCAGTTTAGGGCGGGAGATCTACGAGCAGTACTTC
TRBJ1-4	NA	TRBV7-8	NA	15	CASSSSVGFDEKLFF	TGTGCCAGCAGCTCAAGCGTAGGGTTTGATGAAAAACTGTTTTTT
TRBJ2-1	NA	TRBV10-1	TRBD2	16	CASSENSGMPYNEQFF	TGCGCCAGCAGTGAAAATAGCGGGATGCCCTACAATGAGCAGTTCTTC
TRBJ2-7	NA	TRBV2	TRBD2	17	CASSEARSGYISYEQYF	TGTGCCAGCAGTGAAGCGCGTAGCGGGTATATCTCCTACGAGCAGTACTTC
TRBJ1-2	once	TRBV30	TRBD1	14	CAWGGGQGADGYTF	TGTGCCTGGGGTGGGGGACAGGGGGCTGACGGCTACACCTTC
TRBJ1-1	once	TRBV5-1	NA	14	CASSLGSMNTEAFF	TGCGCCAGCAGCTTGGGCAGCATGAACACTGAAGCTTTCTTT
TRBJ2-7	NA	TRBV9	TRBD1	12	CASGTGEYEQYF	TGTGCCAGCGGGACAGGGGAGTACGAGCAGTACTTC
TRBJ2-5	NA	TRBV4-1	TRBD1	15	CASSQDGTGGETQYF	TGCGCCAGCAGCCAAGATGGGACAGGGGGGGAGACCCAGTACTTC
TRBJ1-3	NA	TRBV11-2	NA	14	CASTYRPRLDTIYF	TGTGCCAGCACATACAGGCCACGGCTTGACACCATATATTTT
TRBJ2-2	NA	TRBV7-9	TRBD2	17	CASSLGALAGSTRELFF	TGTGCCAGCAGCTTAGGGGCCCTAGCGGGTTCGACCCGGGAGCTGTTTTTT
TRBJ1-5	NA	TRBV10-2	NA	16	CASSHLGTSGNQPQHF	TGCGCCAGCAGCCACTTAGGGACGTCGGGCAATCAGCCCCAGCATTTT
TRBJ1-1	NA	TRBV6-5	TRBD1	14	CASRANDRGSEAFF	TGTGCCAGCAGGGCTAACGACAGGGGTTCTGAAGCTTTCTTT
TRBJ2-7	NA	TRBV4-3	NA	16	CASSQAGGDSSYEQYF	TGCGCCAGCAGCCAAGCTGGCGGGGACAGCTCCTACGAGCAGTACTTC
TRBJ2-7	NA	TRBV5-1	TRBD2	16	CASSGGLAGVGYEQYF	TGCGCCAGCAGCGGTGGACTAGCGGGAGTAGGCTACGAGCAGTACTTC
TRBJ2-2	few	TRBV11-2	NA	14	CASSNRQNTGELFF	TGTGCCAGCAGCAACAGGCAGAACACCGGGGAGCTGTTTTTT
TRBJ1-2	NA	TRBV12-5	NA	16	CASGLVIGGTNYGYTF	TGTGCTAGTGGTTTGGTAATTGGGGGAACTAACTATGGCTACACCTTC
TRBJ2-3	NA	TRBV7-2	TRBD2	16	CASSFNSGASADTQYF	TGTGCCAGCAGCTTTAACAGCGGGGCGAGCGCAGATACGCAGTATTTT
TRBJ2-7	NA	TRBV27	NA	12	CASRTDSYEQYF	TGTGCCAGCAGGACGGACTCCTACGAGCAGTACTTC
TRBJ2-7	NA	TRBV4-3	NA	16	CASSQDWGRRAYEQYF	TGCGCCAGCAGCCAAGATTGGGGTCGGAGGGCCTACGAGCAGTACTTC
TRBJ2-2	NA	TRBV11-3	NA	14	CASSLRVNTGELFF	TGTGCCAGCAGCTTGCGGGTAAACACCGGGGAGCTGTTTTTT
TRBJ1-3	NA	TRBV30	NA	16	CAWSLTGGISGNTIYF	TGTGCCTGGAGTCTAACGGGGGGCATCTCTGGAAACACCATATATTTT
TRBJ2-5	NA	TRBV5-6	NA	14	CASSAVARQETQYF	TGTGCCAGCAGCGCAGTGGCCAGACAAGAGACCCAGTACTTC
TRBJ2-7	NA	TRBV7-3	NA	13	CASSLSPYYEQYF	TGTGCCAGCAGCTTATCCCCCTACTACGAGCAGTACTTC